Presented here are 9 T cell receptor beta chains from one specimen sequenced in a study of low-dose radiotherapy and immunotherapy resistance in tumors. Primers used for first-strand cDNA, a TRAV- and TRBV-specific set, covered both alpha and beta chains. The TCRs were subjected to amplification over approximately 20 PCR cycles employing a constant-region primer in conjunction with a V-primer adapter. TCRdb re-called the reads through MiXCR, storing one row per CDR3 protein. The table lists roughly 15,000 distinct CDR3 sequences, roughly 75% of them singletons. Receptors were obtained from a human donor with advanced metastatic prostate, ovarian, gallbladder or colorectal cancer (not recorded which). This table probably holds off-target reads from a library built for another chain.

The CDR3 protein is CASSRLTGGGGELFF. The DNA for the CDR3 is TGTGCCAGCAGTCGGCTAACAGGGGGCGGCGGGGAGCTGTTTTTT. The gene calls are TRBV2 and TRBJ2-2, with 9 bases aligning to TRBD1. The CDR3 is 15 amino acids. Germline V CDR1 and CDR2: SNHLY, FYNNEI. V trimming: 5 bases; J trimming: 7 bases; junction bases outside the gene matches: 8. The full variable domain, its missing parts supplied by reference TRBV2 and TRBJ2-2, is EPEVTQTPSHQVTQMGQEVILRCVPISNHLYFYWYRQILGQKVEFLVSFYNNEISEKSEIFDDQFSVERPDGSNFTLKIRSTKLEDSAMYFCASSRLTGGGGELFFGEGSRLTVL.

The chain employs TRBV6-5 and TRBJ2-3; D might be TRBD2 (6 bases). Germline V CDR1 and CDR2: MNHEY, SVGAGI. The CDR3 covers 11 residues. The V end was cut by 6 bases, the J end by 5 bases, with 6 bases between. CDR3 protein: CASRRGDTQYF. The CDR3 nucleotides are TGTGCCAGCAGGCGGGGAGATACGCAGTATTTT.

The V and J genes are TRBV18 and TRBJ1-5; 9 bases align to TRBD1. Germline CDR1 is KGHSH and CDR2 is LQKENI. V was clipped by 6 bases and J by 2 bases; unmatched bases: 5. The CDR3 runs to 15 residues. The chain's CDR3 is CASSQDRGGNQPQHF. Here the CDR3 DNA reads TGTGCCAGCTCGCAGGACAGGGGCGGCAATCAGCCCCAGCATTTT.

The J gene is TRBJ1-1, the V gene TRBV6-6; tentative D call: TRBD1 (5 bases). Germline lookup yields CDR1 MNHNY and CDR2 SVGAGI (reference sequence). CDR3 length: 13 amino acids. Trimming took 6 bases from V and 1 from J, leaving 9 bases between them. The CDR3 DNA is TGTGCCAGCAGCCTGACAGAGAACACTGAAGCTTTCTTT. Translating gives CASSLTENTEAFF.

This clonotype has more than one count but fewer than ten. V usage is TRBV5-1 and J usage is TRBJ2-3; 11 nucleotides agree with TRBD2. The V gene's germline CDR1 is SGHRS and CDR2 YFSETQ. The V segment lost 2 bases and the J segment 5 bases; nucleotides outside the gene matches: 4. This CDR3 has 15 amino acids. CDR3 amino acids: CASSFAGTSGDTQYF. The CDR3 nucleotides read TGCGCCAGCAGCTTCGCCGGGACTAGCGGAGATACGCAGTATTTT.

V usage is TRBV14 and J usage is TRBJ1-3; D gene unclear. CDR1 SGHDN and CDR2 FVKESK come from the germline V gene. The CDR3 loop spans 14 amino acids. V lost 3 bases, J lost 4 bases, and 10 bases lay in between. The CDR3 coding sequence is TGTGCCAGCAGCCATAACATGGCCGGAAACACCATATATTTT. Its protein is CASSHNMAGNTIYF.

CDR3 nucleotides: TGCGCCAGCAGCCCCGGACAGGGGGGGGATGAGCAGTTCTTC. This encodes CASSPGQGGDEQFF. V and J are TRBV5-1 and TRBJ2-1; 10 nucleotides line up with TRBD1. The CDR3 covers 14 residues. Trimming removed 4 bases from V and 8 bases from J; junction bases left unmatched: 6. CDR1 SGHRS and CDR2 YFSETQ come from the germline V gene.

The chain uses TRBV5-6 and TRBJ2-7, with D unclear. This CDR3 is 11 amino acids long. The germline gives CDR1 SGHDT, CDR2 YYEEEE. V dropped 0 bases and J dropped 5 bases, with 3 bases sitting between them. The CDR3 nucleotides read TGTGCCAGCAGCTTGGGTGACGAGCAGTACTTC. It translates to CASSLGDEQYF.

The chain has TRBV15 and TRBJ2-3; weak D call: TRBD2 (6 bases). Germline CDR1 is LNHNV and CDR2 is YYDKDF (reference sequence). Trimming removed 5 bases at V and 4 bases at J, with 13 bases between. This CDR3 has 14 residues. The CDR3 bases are TGTGCCACCAGCTGGGGGGTCGGCGCAGATACGCAGTATTTT. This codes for CATSWGVGADTQYF.